This T cell receptor (beta chain) comes out of a study of cytomegalovirus exposure and HLA in healthy donors (dated by TCRdb to between 2016 and 2019). At the level of the whole study: According to an earlier analysis of 450 to 650 of the donors, 150 million to 200 million T cells yielded 95 million to 140 million unique TCR beta sequences and 276 Gb of sequence data. Roughly 290 gigabases of sequencing data and approximately 91 million unique TCR sequences made up an early release that covered 500 to 650 HLA-typed donors. Of the roughly 410 genotyped donors, 65% to 90% were placed in the genetic ancestry cluster associated with self-reported Caucasian donors. The aim of the study was to test whether cataloging public T cell receptors could identify signatures of past pathogen exposure. The T cell repertoires of under 750 subjects were profiled by immunosequencing and related to cytomegalovirus serostatus. Along with the roughly 670-subject first cohort, a separate validation cohort of roughly 110 different subjects was used. The study combined high-throughput TCR immunosequencing, statistical association of individual TCRs with disease status, and machine learning to predict cytomegalovirus infection status. A later analysis re-examined previously published TCR beta repertoires from just over 650 donors and added high-resolution HLA genotyping to investigate patterns of TCR occurrence. In the later analysis, no new phenotypic data were used to find candidate immune exposures; instead, reliance was placed on TCR beta sequences and their occurrence across donors. An earlier analysis of some 500 of the donors used high-throughput TCR beta sequencing to judge whether each TCR beta V gene segment behaved as functional or pseudogenic. Alongside the repertoire data, information on donor age, sex, ethnicity and CMV serostatus was compiled. Genome-wide SNP genotypes for about 65% of the roughly 670 donors were used in a later genetic analysis, which treated that subset as a discovery cohort. All discovery cohort repertoires had been generated on a single sequencing platform. HLA typing included class I and class II loci at four-digit resolution. Typing coverage differed by locus: A, B, C, DRB1 and DQB1 were typed in roughly 629-630 donors, DQA1 in about 560, DPA1 in 600 to 610, and DPB1 in just under 490. Roughly five DR-DQ haplotypes were treated as single units for association and clustering because of strong linkage in the cohort. Among roughly 400 genotyped donors of the cohort, an average of roughly 230,000 unique TCR beta nucleotide sequences was sequenced per donor, of which 15% to 20% were non-productive. The paper's findings and limits, for the study overall: The sequencing pipeline was judged likely to have produced a cluster of highly shared sequence variants as a technical artifact. Specific HLA alleles were associated with roughly 16,000 TCR beta sequences at a false discovery rate of 0.05 in a later analysis. Correlated functional status among segregating V segments might be attributable to linkage disequilibrium, but an unknown experimental factor could not be ruled out. The presence/absence analyses assumed that sequencing depth was roughly uniform across donors, and that assumption may not be true. While some public TCRs were present in many individuals, most TCR sequences turned up only very rarely across donors. A further reported finding was that TCR beta sequences accurately predicted the HLA-A and HLA-B alleles for most subjects in the first cohort. The study gave a list of under 200 TCR beta chains associated with cytomegalovirus. Broadly in line with IMGT annotations, most TCR beta V segments showed up in productive rearrangements about 87% or about 30% of the time in an earlier analysis of roughly 590 of the donors. In a later analysis, the rate of TCR association differed among HLA loci, with DRB1 alleles having the most associated TCRs and HLA-C alleles having the fewest. Around 16 rarely observed V segments, including chromosome 9 orphons, were excluded from the earlier analysis of almost 600 of the donors because counts were too low. In a later analysis, HLA-associated TCR beta chains were found to be more clonally expanded and to have lower generation probabilities than equally common non-associated chains. According to a later analysis, most CMV-associated TCR beta chains appeared to be HLA-restricted, and the HLA associations seemed to be driven largely by CMV exposure. The classifier was reported to diagnose cytomegalovirus status with high specificity and sensitivity in both the original cohort and the validation cohort. HLA typing was unavailable for some donors at each locus, so association tests used only the typed subset. According to a later analysis, parvovirus B19, influenza, CMV and Epstein-Barr virus appeared linked to several top co-occurrence clusters. When HLA alleles, especially DR and DQ, strongly co-occurred, TCR associations were difficult to assign to individual alleles. The authors suggested that the approach could potentially be generalized to other disease states and immunological phenotypes. Some IMGT-functional V segments, including TRBV6-2 and TRBV6-3, could not be distinguished by the 87-base-pair reads and were therefore excluded. A later genetic analysis reported fewer N-insertions in productive TCRs among donors in an Asian-associated ancestry cluster than the roughly 620-donor mean. This cohort had only TCR beta chains sequenced, and the lack of alpha or paired-chain data limited which features could be detected. A few of the identified cytomegalovirus-associated TCR beta chains were confirmed in vitro to be specific for cytomegalovirus antigens. A later genetic analysis associated a missense DCLRE1C variant with V-gene and J-gene trimming of TCR beta chains, and an independent cohort replicated the association. Immune exposure information for the cohort was limited to CMV serostatus.

Preparation of the library involved the immunoSEQ multiplex PCR assay. For the multiplex PCR, a mixture combining 60 forward primers for TCR Vbeta segments and 13 reverse primers for TCR Jbeta segments was used. The CDR3 region of rearranged TCR beta genes was amplified from genomic DNA by a multiplex PCR assay. The Illumina HiSeq System was used to sequence the amplified TCR beta libraries as 87-base-pair reads. The authors processed their data as follows. A later analysis tallied around 80 million unique TCR beta chains across the 666 repertoires, and roughly 11 million of those chains were shared by two or more donors. Raw reads were error-corrected and collapsed into unique sequences with a nearest-neighbor algorithm that merged closely related sequences to remove PCR and sequencing errors. CDR3 sequences were aligned to IMGT reference sequences to assign V, D and J gene segments. Each retained sequence needed at least a six-nucleotide match to both a V gene segment and a J gene segment. A rearrangement counted as productive if the CDR3 had no stop codons and remained in frame with V and J, and every other rearrangement counted as non-productive. Following IMGT convention, CDR3 was defined as the stretch from the second conserved V-encoded cysteine to the conserved J-encoded phenylalanine. In an earlier analysis of around 640 of the donors, sequences lacking an unambiguous match to a single V gene segment were excluded. An earlier analysis of just under 600 of the donors called V segments functional above 56.7% productive rearrangements and segregating when the between-donor standard deviation exceeded 5%. A statistical classification framework was developed to diagnose cytomegalovirus status using the catalog of TCR beta chain sequences. V and J gene assignment, in a later analysis, came from comparing TCR nucleotide sequences with IMGT/GENE-DB human TR gene sequences. Using the TCRdist pipeline, a later analysis assigned CDR3 sequences along with most-parsimonious VDJ recombination scenarios. A later analysis defined each TCR beta chain by its CDR3 amino acid sequence plus V-gene family, and excluded reads lacking a unique V-gene family. A later analysis removed 592 highly shared, low-generation-probability nucleotide sequences to deal with suspected cross-contamination and a sequencing artifact. In a later analysis, a clonal expansion index was calculated for each public chain from normalized within-repertoire ranks of inferred template counts. Generation probabilities in a later analysis came from a VDJ recombination model fitted to out-of-frame rearrangements, and those results were checked against IGoR. Hypergeometric tests were used in a later analysis to score TCR-TCR, TCR-HLA and TCR-CMV co-occurrence, with a repertoire-size bias correction applied to the TCR pairs. False discovery rates were estimated in a later analysis by permuting HLA or CMV assignments 20 times. A later analysis grouped co-occurring TCRs with DBSCAN, adding TCRdist sequence similarity when clustering within HLA-allele-positive subsets. For co-occurrence clustering, repertoires with fewer than 30,000 or more than 120,000 public chains were excluded, along with 4 to 6 repertoires with anomalous nucleotide sharing. The immuneACCESS repertoire file appears here via TCRdb, limited to in-frame rearrangements. These files lack a portion of the clones; in checked studies, under half of the deficit traces to unresolved V genes, and the cause of the others is not known. That table furnishes V, J and clone size, whereas the DNA furnished D and trimming. The sample table holds roughly 170,000 clones, of which more than 70% were seen once. The ten largest clones take up less than 1.6% of the sample.

CDR1 MNHEY and CDR2 SVGAGI are derived from the germline V gene. From the cysteine up to the phenylalanine, the CDR3 has a length of 14 residues. Just CDR3 DNA is preserved here, 42 bases in frame from base 1. Trimming costs V 10 bases and J 7 bases, and their ends lie 17 bases apart. To note about this clone: Its antigen specificity is not known. Base-call qualities are not available, and no considerably larger clone is one nucleotide away.

The cohort consisted of 666 healthy bone marrow donors. Cohort members were all nominally healthy when sampled, although unrecorded immune exposures were likely present. The donor tested CMV seronegative and was one of the 352 seronegative cohort members. A peripheral blood sample was collected from each donor, and TCR beta sequencing was performed on peripheral blood mononuclear cells. Genomic DNA was extracted from the blood cell samples with the Qiagen DNeasy Blood Extraction Kit. Sequencing was carried out using PBMCs. The TCR originated in a girl aged 10 to 17 in good health and CMV-seronegative. The chain is assembled from TRBV6-5 and TRBJ1-6; a tentative D match to TRBD1 spans 5 bases. CDR3 reads: CATTPGSYNSPLHF. In nucleotide form, the sequence is TGTGCCACCACCCCAGGGTCGTACAATTCACCCCTCCACTTT.